This T cell receptor beta chain was identified during a study of blood T cell repertoires in COVID-19. Study at large: Donors in the United States, Italy and Spain gave samples during acute or convalescent COVID-19.

CDR1 and CDR2 (germline): GTSNPN, SVGIG (reference sequence). V lost 1 base, J lost 1 base, and 3 bases lay in between. This CDR3 contains 12 residues. The table came from immunoSEQ multiplex PCR; TCRdb's copy has only in-frame clones and leaves some out. The sample contains about 99,000 clones, roughly 87% of which appear only once. The chain carries TRBV30 and TRBJ2-3; D is uncertain. The specimen sequenced was peripheral blood. The receptor's source is a woman of 80 years or more in a cohort sampled during active COVID-19. CDR3 DNA: TGTGCCTGGAGTGCGGGCACAGATACGCAGTATTTT. Translating it yields CAWSAGTDTQYF.